The source of this TCR beta chain is a study of cytomegalovirus exposure and HLA in healthy donors. J gave up 2 bases and V 5 bases, and 5 bases lay outside the gene matches. This CDR3 has 15 amino acids. CDR1 SGHTA and CDR2 FQGTGA come from the germline V gene. 13 Jbeta primers and 60 Vbeta primers were used for the PCR. Measured with immunoSEQ multiplex PCR; TCRdb has only the in-frame clones, and not every one. Here the sample spans roughly 110,000 clones, around 75% being singletons. V is TRBV7-3 and J is TRBJ2-3; 9 bases line up with TRBD2. This receptor was taken from a female donor in good health and CMV-seronegative. The sequenced sample was PBMCs. CDR3 loop: CASSPRLADTDTQYF. The CDR3 region has the DNA TGTGCCAGCAGCCCACGACTAGCGGACACAGATACGCAGTATTTT.